This TCR beta chain was sequenced during a study of long-term antiretroviral therapy in people with HIV. Survey-level immunoSEQ v3.0 assays were run. Data came from immunoSEQ multiplex PCR; TCRdb stores just in-frame clones and leaves some out. The table includes 9,500 to 12,000 clones, 85% to 90% detected once. General study findings and limits: Within the repertoire, clones expanded before ART were dominant at all time points.

The germline V gene has CDR1 SGHDN and CDR2 FVKESK. The V and J ends lost 5 bases and 6 bases, in that order; junction bases with no gene match: 1. The CDR3 runs to 12 residues. Comments on this clone: Its antigen is currently unknown.

The source of this sequence is a woman in her thirties or forties with HIV. This chain joins TRBV14 and TRBJ2-7; 10 bases fit TRBD1. The source material was unsorted PBMCs, sampled 0.2 years before starting antiretroviral therapy. The CDR3: CASSDRGREQYF. The DNA of the CDR3 is TGTGCCAGCAGCGACAGGGGGCGCGAGCAGTACTTC.